Listed here are 14 T cell receptor beta chains from one sample, sequenced in a study of blood T cell repertoires in COVID-19. Here immunoSEQ multiplex PCR was the method, and the copy in TCRdb shows in-frame clones only, minus some. Of around 52,000 clones listed, roughly nine tenths were seen once; the top ten hold about 27%. The sequenced material came from peripheral blood. These TCRs come from an elderly woman with acute or convalescent COVID-19.

The chain combines TRBV3-1 (or the pseudogene TRBV3-2) with TRBJ1-2; 11 nucleotides align to TRBD1. CDR1 is LGHDT, CDR2 YNNKEL, per germline (reference sequence). The CDR3 totals 16 residues. Trimming removed 1 base from V and 8 bases from J; junction bases left unmatched: 9. The CDR3 DNA reads as TGTGCCAGCAGCCAAGCCTCCAGGACAGGGGGCGTCGGCTACACCTTC. As protein: CASSQASRTGGVGYTF.

The rearrangement joins TRBV6-1 to TRBJ2-5, with D unresolved. Germline CDR1 reads MNHNS; CDR2 reads SASEGT. Between the trimmed V and J ends, which lost 7 bases and 5 bases, there was a span of 8 bases. The CDR3 has 11 residues. The CDR3 sequence: CASTLRETQYF. CDR3 bases: TGTGCCAGCACCCTCCGGGAGACCCAGTACTTC.

The rearrangement joins TRBV5-1 to TRBJ2-5, with 9 bases aligning to TRBD2. The CDR3 is 17 residues long. Trimming removed 3 bases from V and 5 bases from J; junction bases left unmatched: 14. CDR1 is SGHRS and CDR2 is YFSETQ in the germline V gene. CDR3 nucleotides: TGCGCCAGCAGCTCGCCGGGGGGGCTAGCGGGGAGGGAGACCCAGTACTTC. The encoded protein is CASSSPGGLAGRETQYF.

This rearrangement joins TRBV19 to TRBJ1-6; D is unclear. This CDR3 has 14 amino acids. The germline V gene encodes CDR1 LNHDA and CDR2 SQIVND (reference sequence). V lost 5 bases, J lost 6 bases, and 11 bases lay in between. The CDR3 DNA is TGTGCCAGTAGTTTTTCACGGGGTAATTCACCCCTCCACTTT. Translated: CASSFSRGNSPLHF.

V usage is TRBV6-6 and J usage is TRBJ1-1; TRBD1 aligns across 8 bases. The germline V gene has CDR1 MNHNY and CDR2 SVGAGI (reference sequence). Trimming at V came to 0 bases and at J to 1 base, leaving 1 base not matched to a gene. CDR3 length: 15 residues. The CDR3 coding sequence is TGTGCCAGCAGTTACTCCGGACAGGGGAACACTGAAGCTTTCTTT. Its protein product is CASSYSGQGNTEAFF.

V gene TRBV5-1 combines with J gene TRBJ2-5; 8 bases fit TRBD2. J lost 3 bases, V lost 5 bases, and 9 bases had no gene match. Germline values: CDR1 SGHRS, CDR2 YFSETQ. The CDR3 length is 15 residues. The CDR3 nucleotides are TGCGCCAGCAGGCCCGGGGGGGTGGTCGAAGAGACCCAGTACTTC. It is translated as CASRPGGVVEETQYF.

This rearrangement joins TRBV5-1 to TRBJ1-5; D uncertain. Germline CDR1 and CDR2: SGHRS and YFSETQ. This CDR3 is built from 9 residues. The germline V and J ends were trimmed by 10 bases and 5 bases, with 4 bases remaining between them. Here the CDR3 DNA reads TGCGCCCCCGATCAGCCCCAGCATTTT. It specifies CAPDQPQHF.

The chain joins TRBV4-1 to TRBJ1-1; 7 nucleotides agree with TRBD1. Germline lookup yields CDR1 MGHRA and CDR2 YSYEKL. The CDR3 contains 17 residues. V lost 4 bases and J lost 3; bases outside the gene matches: 14. The CDR3 region has the DNA TGCGCCAGCAGCCGAGGGGGCAGGGGCCCTAGGGACACTGAAGCTTTCTTT. It codes for CASSRGGRGPRDTEAFF.

This clone has a handful of counts. This chain links TRBV6-6 with TRBJ1-1; D gene ambiguous. The CDR3 runs 12 residues. Deletions cut 7 bases from V and 5 bases from J, with 11 bases between. Germline CDR1 MNHNY, CDR2 SVGAGI (reference sequence). The DNA of the CDR3 is TGTGCCAGCACAAAATCGGGGACTGAAGCTTTCTTT. It encodes CASTKSGTEAFF.

V gene TRBV27 combines with J gene TRBJ2-1, with 14 bases lining up with TRBD2. The CDR3 sequence is 15 residues long. CDR1 and CDR2 from the germline V gene are MNHEY and SMNVEV (reference sequence). V gave up 6 bases and J gave up 9 bases; unmatched junction bases: 7. The CDR3: CASRPNGLAGGEQFF. The DNA for the CDR3 is TGTGCCAGCAGGCCGAATGGACTAGCGGGGGGTGAGCAGTTCTTC.

The chain recombines TRBV3-1 (or the pseudogene TRBV3-2) with TRBJ2-3; 8 positions match TRBD2. The CDR3 loop spans 16 amino acids. Germline CDR1 is LGHDT and CDR2 is YNNKEL (reference sequence). V shed 1 base and J 3 bases; nucleotides not matched to a gene: 6. The CDR3 spells CASSQAGGARTDTQYF. The CDR3 bases are TGTGCCAGCAGCCAAGCCGGGGGGGCCCGAACAGATACGCAGTATTTT.

The chain uses TRBV5-8 and TRBJ1-2; no firm D call. The germline V gene encodes CDR1 SGHTS and CDR2 YDEGEE. CDR3 length: 13 residues. Deletions cut 3 bases from V and 2 bases from J, with 8 bases between. The CDR3 region has the DNA TGTGCCAGCAGCTCCACAGTAAACTATGGCTACACCTTC. Its protein product is CASSSTVNYGYTF.

The J gene is TRBJ2-1, the V gene TRBV3-1 (or the pseudogene TRBV3-2), with D perhaps matching TRBD2 (5 bases). The CDR3 extends over 13 amino acids. Deletions cut 0 bases from V and 12 bases from J, with 12 bases between. Germline-derived CDR1 and CDR2 are LGHDT and YNNKEL (reference sequence). The CDR3 region has the DNA TGTGCCAGCAGCCAAGAGAGGCCACGGGGGCAGTTCTTC. Encoded protein: CASSQERPRGQFF.

The chain joins TRBV19 to TRBJ1-1; TRBD1 aligns across 8 bases. Germline CDR1 LNHDA, CDR2 SQIVND (reference sequence). The CDR3 has 14 amino acids. Trimming took 7 bases from V and 1 from J; bases not matched to a gene: 5. CDR3 sequence reads: CASTHQGANTEAFF. The CDR3 DNA follows: TGTGCCAGTACCCACCAGGGGGCGAACACTGAAGCTTTCTTT.